The 5 T cell receptor beta chains presented below share a single source sample, sequenced in a study of T cells after yellow fever vaccination. TCRdb called the 5' RACE reads again in MiXCR, with one record for every CDR3 protein. The sample includes hundreds of thousands of distinct CDR3 sequences, 13% of them seen just once. Sequencing was performed on PBMCs, taken on the day of the yellow fever booster vaccination. The receptors originated from a man under 40 who received the YFV17D yellow fever vaccine.

The chain joins TRBV6-5 to TRBJ2-2; D is possibly TRBD1 or TRBD2 (6 bases each). In germline, CDR1 is MNHEY, CDR2 SVGAGI. The CDR3 totals 14 residues. V dropped 4 bases and J dropped 8 bases, with 14 bases sitting between them. In DNA, the CDR3 is TGTGCCAGCAGTTTGGGGGGCTACCGGGGGGAGCTGTTTTTT. As protein: CASSLGGYRGELFF.

This clonotype has only a few counts. The chain uses TRBV6-1 and TRBJ2-7, with a tentative D call TRBD2 (6 bases). The V end was cut by 5 bases, the J end by 2 bases, with 13 bases between. This CDR3 is 14 amino acids long. Germline V gives CDR1 MNHNS, CDR2 SASEGT. The CDR3 here is CASSLAGITYEQYF. As DNA, the CDR3 is TGTGCCAGCAGTCTCGCGGGGATAACCTACGAGCAGTACTTC.

This clonotype was detected only a few times. In DNA, the CDR3 is TGTGCCAGCAGTACCGTCCCGGGACTAGCGGGAGGGAGGTACAATGAGCAGTTCTTC. It is translated as CASSTVPGLAGGRYNEQFF. V gene TRBV6-1 combines with J gene TRBJ2-1; 16 positions match TRBD2. The V gene end was trimmed by 5 bases and the J gene end by 4 bases; junction bases not matched to a gene: 11. Germline CDR1 MNHNS, CDR2 SASEGT. The length of the CDR3 is 19 residues.

The V call is TRBV6-1, the J call TRBJ2-2; the D gene is possibly TRBD2 (6 bases). The CDR3 loop spans 15 amino acids. Germline V lookup: CDR1 MNHNS, CDR2 SASEGT. Trimming cost V 10 bases and J 4 bases, with 19 bases left between them. CDR3 DNA sequence: TGTGCCACCTGGGACTTCGGCGAGGGCACCGGGGAGCTGTTTTTT. Amino acids: CATWDFGEGTGELFF.

The CDR3 DNA follows: TGTGCCAGTTCGGGACTAGCCTACGAGCAGTACTTC. It encodes CASSGLAYEQYF. The chain has TRBV19 and TRBJ2-7, with TRBD2 matching 8 bases. The CDR3 is made up of 12 amino acids. Losses at the gene ends were 8 bases for V and 2 bases for J; bases not matched to a gene: 2. Per the germline V gene, CDR1 is LNHDA and CDR2 is SQIVND (reference sequence).